This T cell receptor (beta chain) originates from a study of cytomegalovirus exposure and HLA in healthy donors. Study background: Around 77% of around 390 genotyped donors fell in the Caucasian-associated ancestry cluster. Whole-study results and caveats: In a later analysis, the majority of CMV-associated beta chains seemingly showed HLA restriction. A list of around 160 TCR beta chains associated with cytomegalovirus was given.

CDR1 is MNHNS, CDR2 SASEGT, per germline. CDR3 length: 14 residues. V was trimmed by 6 bases and J by 7 bases, leaving 18 bases between them. Comments on this clone: The antigen is undetermined.

The PCR had 60 Vbeta and 13 Jbeta primers. TCRdb's copy holds only in-frame clones and misses some; the assay was immunoSEQ multiplex PCR. The sample has about 56,000 clones, about 80% seen once; the top ten hold around 1.7%. The sample comprised PBMCs. The sequence derives from a man in his forties in good health and CMV-seronegative. This chain uses TRBV6-1 with TRBJ1-1; a possible D gene is TRBD1 (5 bases). The CDR3 spells CASSLAIRGIEAFF. For the CDR3, the DNA is TGTGCCAGCAGCCTCGCAATACGGGGGATTGAAGCTTTCTTT.